This entry lists 8 T cell receptor beta chains sequenced from one sample in a study of blood T cell repertoires in COVID-19. TCRdb keeps only in-frame clones here, not all; method: immunoSEQ multiplex PCR. There are approximately 220,000 clones in the sample; roughly 80% occur only once, and about 10% lies in the top ten. Source material: peripheral blood. These receptors were taken from a woman of 80 years or more with acute or convalescent COVID-19.

This chain links TRBV7-3 with TRBJ1-5; 8 nucleotides align to TRBD1. This CDR3 has 14 amino acids. V gave up 4 bases and J gave up 5 bases; unmatched junction bases: 4. Germline V gene data show CDR1 as SGHTA and CDR2 as FQGTGA. This chain's CDR3 is CASSSPTGDQPQHF. CDR3 DNA: TGTGCCAGCAGCTCACCGACAGGGGATCAGCCCCAGCATTTT.

The genes are TRBV5-1 and TRBJ1-1; TRBD1 might be the D (5 bases). With 3 bases removed from V and 5 bases from J, the gap between germline ends came to 14 bases. From germline, CDR1 is SGHRS and CDR2 YFSETQ. CDR3 size: 14 residues. The CDR3 protein is CASSWGVERTEAFF. The CDR3 DNA follows: TGCGCCAGCAGCTGGGGGGTAGAAAGGACTGAAGCTTTCTTT.

This chain links TRBV7-9 with TRBJ2-3, with unresolved D. V was trimmed by 7 bases and J by 2 bases, leaving 10 bases between them. Germline CDR1 is SEHNR and CDR2 is FQNEAQ (reference sequence). The CDR3 is 13 amino acids. CDR3 protein: CASTNPPTDTQYF. CDR3 nucleotide sequence: TGTGCCAGCACCAACCCTCCCACAGATACGCAGTATTTT.

CDR3 loop: CASSVDQQGSGNTIYF. The CDR3 bases are TGTGCCAGCAGCGTAGATCAACAGGGCTCTGGAAACACCATATATTTT. The chain uses TRBV9 and TRBJ1-3; D might be TRBD1 (6 bases). CDR1 is SGDLS, CDR2 YYNGEE, per germline. With 0 bases removed from V and 0 bases from J, the gap between germline ends came to 10 bases. This CDR3 is built from 16 residues.

This clone appeared a single time. The rearrangement uses TRBV28 and TRBJ1-2; 8 bases fit TRBD1. The germline CDR1 and CDR2 sequences are MDHEN and SYDVKM. Unmatched junction bases numbered 6, after V lost 3 bases and J lost 6 bases. The CDR3 is 14 residues long. The CDR3 protein is CASSLDRVVNGYTF. The DNA for the CDR3 is TGTGCCAGCAGTTTGGACAGGGTGGTAAATGGCTACACCTTC.

This clone has a single count. The chain carries TRBV19 and TRBJ2-7, with a tentative D call TRBD1 (5 bases). Deletions cut 3 bases from V and 5 bases from J, with 14 bases between. The germline V gene encodes CDR1 LNHDA and CDR2 SQIVND (reference sequence). CDR3 length equals 14 residues. In nucleotides, the CDR3 is TGTGCCAGTAGTATTTCCAGGGCCTCGGACGAGCAGTACTTC. As protein: CASSISRASDEQYF. Drawing the rest from reference TRBV19 and TRBJ2-7, the complete variable domain is DGGITQSPKYLFRKEGQNVTLSCEQNLNHDAMYWYRQDPGQGLRLIYYSQIVNDFQKGDIAEGYSVSREKKESFPLTVTSAQKNPTAFYLCASSISRASDEQYFGPGTRLTVT.

V gene TRBV19 combines with J gene TRBJ2-5; 11 bases fit TRBD2. Germline lookup yields CDR1 LNHDA and CDR2 SQIVND (reference sequence). There are 18 residues in the CDR3. With 4 bases clipped from V and 7 bases from J, the junction kept 17 bases outside the gene matches. CDR3 coding DNA: TGTGCCAGTAGTACCCCCACTAGCGGGAGCCCCAAACGCGCGACCCAGTACTTC. Translated, it gives CASSTPTSGSPKRATQYF.

This rearrangement joins TRBV9 to TRBJ2-3, with TRBD2 matching 7 bases. The CDR3 runs 15 residues. V shed 0 bases, J shed 6 bases, and the junction held 7 bases outside the gene matches. CDR1 and CDR2 (germline): SGDLS, YYNGEE. This CDR3 reads CASSVVGGLADTQYF. The CDR3 bases are TGTGCCAGCAGCGTAGTGGGGGGGTTAGCCGATACGCAGTATTTT.